This T cell receptor (beta chain) was captured by sequencing in a study of T cell repertoires in cytomegalovirus infection. Study summary: Indications of both CMV infection and matching HLA type were provided by public TCR beta signatures.

TCRdb re-derived calls from the reads in MiXCR, one entry per CDR3 protein. Of 150,000 to 200,000 distinct CDR3 sequences in the sample, 8% to 10% are singletons; the top ten hold approximately 4.2%. This clonotype has ten or more counts. This sequence was found in a human donor in good health (CMV status not recorded). Some clones in this sample may be carry-over from other donors' samples. Sequencing was performed on PBMCs.

DNA for the CDR3: TGTGCCAGCAGTTTAGAGGTCGGGGAGCTGTTTTTT. Residues: CASSLEVGELFF. The chain has TRBV12-3 or TRBV12-4 and TRBJ2-2; D gene uncertain. The CDR3 totals 12 residues. With 1 base removed from V and 7 bases from J, the gap between germline ends came to 4 bases.